The source of this TCR beta chain is a study of beta chain features in type 1 diabetes. Background on the study: Across all samples, fewer than 120,000,000 sorted cells were examined.

A single heparinised draw of approximately 0.11 L on average was taken per donor. Once sorted, every population was more than 95% pure. General study points: The naive, central memory and Treg TCRB repertoires looked more alike in patients than they did in healthy donors.

This clone was detected only a few times. Its antigen is undetermined. Since all of the isolated RNA was reverse transcribed, expressed TCRB transcripts were what got sequenced. Clones were read by immunoSEQ multiplex PCR, and TCRdb kept only the in-frame ones, dropping some. The repertoire holds 430,000 or so clones, with over 9.5% as singletons. Germline V CDR1 and CDR2: MDHEN, SYDVKM. Deletions cut 5 bases from V and 9 bases from J, with 17 bases between. This CDR3 comprises 13 residues. The clonotype comes from a woman younger than 35 in good health. The gene calls are TRBV28 and TRBJ2-7; no clear D. The sequencing sample was made of naive CD4+ T cells from blood. CDR3 region: CASSAGSPVGQYV. Written as DNA, the CDR3 is TGTGCCAGCAGTGCCGGGTCCCCGGTTGGGCAGTACGTC.